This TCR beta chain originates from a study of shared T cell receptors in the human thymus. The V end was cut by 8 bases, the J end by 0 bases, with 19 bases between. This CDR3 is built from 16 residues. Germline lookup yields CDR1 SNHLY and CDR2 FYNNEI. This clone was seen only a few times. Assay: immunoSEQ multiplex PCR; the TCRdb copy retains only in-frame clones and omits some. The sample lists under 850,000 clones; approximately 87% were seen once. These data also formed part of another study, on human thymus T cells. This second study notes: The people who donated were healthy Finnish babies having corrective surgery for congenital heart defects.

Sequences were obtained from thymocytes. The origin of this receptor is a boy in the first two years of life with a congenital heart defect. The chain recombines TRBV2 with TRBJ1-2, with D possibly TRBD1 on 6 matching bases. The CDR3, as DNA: TGTGCCAGCGGGGGACACCTCCCACCTCCTAACTATGGCTACACCTTC. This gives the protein CASGGHLPPPNYGYTF.